The clone carrying this T cell receptor (beta chain) was seen a few times. Its antigen is still unknown. TCRdb reprocessed the 5' RACE reads with MiXCR, giving one entry per CDR3 protein. The table lists a few hundred thousand distinct CDR3 sequences, around 28% of them singletons. This entry is derived from a study of T-cell memory formation after mild COVID-19. Study conclusions and caveats: Clones that got smaller from day 15 to 85 had even CD4/CD8, while clones growing later tipped toward CD4+.

The germline gives CDR1 SNHLY, CDR2 FYNNEI. There are 14 residues in the CDR3. Trimming took off 2 bases at V and 6 bases at J, with 11 bases between the two ends. This TCR came from an adult woman who had mild COVID-19 (a few samples of this study predate the infection). Cell type and time point are not known. This chain connects TRBV2 to TRBJ2-1; a possible D gene is TRBD2 (5 bases). Source material: PBMCs or a T cell subset sorted from them (not recorded which). CDR3 residues: CASSELEGVNEQFF. In DNA form, the CDR3 reads TGTGCCAGCAGTGAATTAGAGGGAGTCAATGAGCAGTTCTTC.